Listed below are T cell receptor beta chains from one sample, sequenced in a study of PD-L1 blockade in urothelial cancer. The data were produced by immunoSEQ multiplex PCR, yet TCRdb's version contains in-frame clones alone and is incomplete. The top ten clones hold 2% to 3% of a sample with about 41,000 clones, 80% to 90% of them seen once. Sequences were derived from PBMCs, sampled around atezolizumab (anti-PD-L1) treatment. All receptors come from a man in his 70s with urothelial cancer. Both conserved end residues are part of each CDR3. The order of the fields is CDR3 protein, CDR3 DNA, V gene, clone size, D gene, J gene. A D gene is named only where the DNA matches it firmly. The size field is filled for only some rows; it gives once, few, many or a size class.

CASSLALGGAPYEQYF	TGCGCCAGCAGCTTGGCGTTGGGGGGGGCCCCCTACGAGCAGTACTTC	TRBV5-1	.	.	TRBJ2-7
CASTHPGGDEAFF	TGTGCCAGTACTCATCCCGGGGGAGATGAAGCTTTCTTT	TRBV19	.	.	TRBJ1-1
CSTRLAGGAETQYF	TGCAGCACAAGACTAGCGGGAGGGGCAGAGACCCAGTACTTC	TRBV29-1	.	TRBD2	TRBJ2-5
CASSSWEDDYEQYF	TGTGCCAGCAGTTCCTGGGAGGATGACTACGAGCAGTACTTC	TRBV6-5	once	.	TRBJ2-7
CASSARTGYSNQPQHF	TGTGCCAGCAGTGCCCGGACAGGGTATAGCAATCAGCCCCAGCATTTT	TRBV27	.	TRBD1	TRBJ1-5
CASSGGGYEQYF	TGTGCCAGCAGCGGGGGGGGCTACGAGCAGTACTTC	TRBV13	.	TRBD2	TRBJ2-7
CASSFRGQSYEQYF	TGTGCCAGCAGCTTCCGGGGACAGTCCTACGAGCAGTACTTC	TRBV7-9	.	TRBD1	TRBJ2-7
CAWSVQNGDTIYF	TGTGCCTGGAGTGTACAGAACGGGGACACCATATATTTT	TRBV30	.	.	TRBJ1-3
CASRAGPPQPQHF	TGTGCCAGCAGGGCGGGACCCCCTCAGCCCCAGCATTTT	TRBV2	.	.	TRBJ1-5
CASSLAREETQYF	TGTGCCAGCAGTTTGGCCCGGGAAGAGACCCAGTACTTC	TRBV27	.	.	TRBJ2-5
CASSSNTGELFF	TGTGCCAGCAGCTCAAACACCGGGGAGCTGTTTTTT	TRBV7-2	.	.	TRBJ2-2
CASSVERATDTQYF	TGTGCCAGCAGCGTAGAGAGGGCCACAGATACGCAGTATTTT	TRBV9	.	.	TRBJ2-3
CASSLKEEQYF	TGTGCCAGCAGCCTCAAGGAGGAGCAGTACTTC	TRBV11-2	.	.	TRBJ2-7
CASRGQLSSGNTIYF	TGTGCCAGCCGGGGACAGCTAAGCTCTGGAAACACCATATATTTT	TRBV25-1	.	TRBD1	TRBJ1-3
CASLKGVGNTIYF	TGTGCCAGCTTGAAAGGGGTCGGAAACACCATATATTTT	TRBV2	once	.	TRBJ1-3
CASGTGGNTEAFF	TGTGCCAGCGGAACAGGGGGGAACACTGAAGCTTTCTTT	TRBV18	.	TRBD1	TRBJ1-1
CASSVRDTVAGYTF	TGTGCCAGCAGCGTCCGGGACACCGTGGCAGGATACACCTTC	TRBV5-4	.	.	TRBJ1-2
CASTRQVLGGYTF	TGTGCCAGCACCAGACAGGTCCTCGGGGGCTACACCTTC	TRBV5-8	.	.	TRBJ1-2
CASSRQISYEQYF	TGTGCCAGCAGTAGACAGATATCCTACGAGCAGTACTTC	TRBV2	.	.	TRBJ2-7
CASMARDREETQYF	TGTGCCAGTATGGCCCGGGACAGAGAAGAGACCCAGTACTTC	TRBV19	.	TRBD1	TRBJ2-5
CAWEPRQSVDIQYF	TGTGCCTGGGAACCGCGACAGTCGGTGGACATTCAGTACTTC	TRBV30	.	.	TRBJ2-4
CASRPDYFRDYEQYF	TGTGCCAGCAGACCGGACTATTTTCGGGACTACGAGCAGTACTTC	TRBV5-5	.	.	TRBJ2-7
CASSAGQANQPQHF	TGTGCCAGCAGCGCCGGACAGGCCAATCAGCCCCAGCATTTT	TRBV9	.	TRBD1	TRBJ1-5
CASSYLAGGSYEQYF	TGTGCCAGCAGCTACCTAGCGGGCGGCTCCTACGAGCAGTACTTC	TRBV11-3	.	TRBD2	TRBJ2-7
CASSLVGQGTETQYF	TGTGCCAGCAGCTTAGTAGGGCAGGGTACGGAGACCCAGTACTTC	TRBV7-2	.	.	TRBJ2-5
CATSRTSGRARLTDTQYF	TGTGCCACCAGCAGGACTAGCGGGAGGGCCCGACTCACAGATACGCAGTATTTT	TRBV15	.	TRBD2	TRBJ2-3
CSVELFGGTTEAFF	TGCAGCGTTGAACTTTTTGGAGGGACTACTGAAGCTTTCTTT	TRBV29-1	.	.	TRBJ1-1
CAWSHRGQEKLFF	TGTGCCTGGAGCCACAGGGGACAAGAAAAACTGTTTTTT	TRBV30	.	TRBD1	TRBJ1-4
CASSREQGHLYEQYF	TGTGCCAGCAGTAGGGAACAGGGTCACCTCTACGAGCAGTACTTC	TRBV27	.	.	TRBJ2-7
CASSLVAGGRYNEQFF	TGTGCCAGCAGCTTGGTAGCGGGAGGAAGGTACAATGAGCAGTTCTTC	TRBV5-5	.	TRBD2	TRBJ2-1
CASSQGDSYSGANVLTF	TGTGCCAGCAGCCAAGGGGACAGCTACTCTGGGGCCAACGTCCTGACTTTC	TRBV4-2	.	TRBD1	TRBJ2-6
CASNTARGTYGYTF	TGTGCCAGTAACACTGCCAGGGGTACCTATGGCTACACCTTC	TRBV19	.	.	TRBJ1-2
CASSLDWAGGTTDTQYF	TGTGCCAGCAGCTTAGATTGGGCGGGAGGCACCACAGATACGCAGTATTTT	TRBV11-2	.	TRBD2	TRBJ2-3
CASSLMGGIGNQPQHF	TGTGCCAGCAGTTTAATGGGGGGAATAGGCAATCAGCCCCAGCATTTT	TRBV27	.	.	TRBJ1-5